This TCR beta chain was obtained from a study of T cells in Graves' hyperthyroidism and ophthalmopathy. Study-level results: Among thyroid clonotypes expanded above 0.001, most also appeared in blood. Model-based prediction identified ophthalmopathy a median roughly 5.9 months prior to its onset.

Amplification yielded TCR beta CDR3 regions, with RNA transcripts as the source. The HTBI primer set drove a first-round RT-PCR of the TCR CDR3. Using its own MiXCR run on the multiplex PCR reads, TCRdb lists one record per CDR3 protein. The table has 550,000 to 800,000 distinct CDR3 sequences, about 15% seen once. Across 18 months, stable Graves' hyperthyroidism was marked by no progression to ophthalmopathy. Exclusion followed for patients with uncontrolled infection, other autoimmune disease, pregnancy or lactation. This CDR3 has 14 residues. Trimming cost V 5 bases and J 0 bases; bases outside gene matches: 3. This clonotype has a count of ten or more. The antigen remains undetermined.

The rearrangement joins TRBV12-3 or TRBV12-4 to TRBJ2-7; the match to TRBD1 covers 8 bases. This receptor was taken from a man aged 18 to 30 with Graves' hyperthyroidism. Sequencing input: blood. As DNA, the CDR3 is TGTGCCAGCAGTCACACAGGGGGCTCCTACGAGCAGTACTTC. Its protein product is CASSHTGGSYEQYF.